The clone carrying this T cell receptor (beta chain) came up a few times. TCRdb re-analysed the 5' RACE reads in MiXCR, keeping a single row per CDR3 protein. Of around 110,000 distinct CDR3 sequences listed, about an eighth were seen once; the top ten hold approximately 43%. The CDR3 is made up of 13 amino acids. Per the germline V gene, CDR1 is SGHTA and CDR2 is FQGNSA. V lost 2 bases, J lost 5 bases, and 2 bases stayed unmatched. The data were obtained in a study of T-cell memory formation after mild COVID-19. V usage is TRBV7-2 and J usage is TRBJ2-5, with 7 nucleotides matching TRBD2. This sequence was found in a man between 18 and 29 years old who had mild COVID-19 (a few samples of this study predate the infection). Cell type and time point are not known. Sequencing input: PBMCs or a T cell subset sorted from them (not recorded which). The DNA of the CDR3 is TGTGCCAGCAGCTTAAATAGCGGGGAGACCCAGTACTTC. Translating it yields CASSLNSGETQYF.